A selection of T cell receptor beta chains follows, all from one sample in a study of OX40 agonist ivuxolimab in advanced cancers. Clones were read by immunoSEQ multiplex PCR, and TCRdb kept only the in-frame ones, dropping some. The table includes 90,000 to 100,000 clones, less than 90% detected once. The sample in question was CD4+ or CD8+ T cells sorted from blood, obtained in a trial of the OX40 agonist ivuxolimab. These receptors all stem from an adult with an advanced solid tumor such as melanoma, head and neck, liver or kidney cancer. CDR3s include the opening cysteine and the closing phenylalanine or tryptophan. D genes are given only for firm matches. Not all rows give a size; the values are once, few, many and, for expanded clones, a class.

V	J	D	size	DNA	CDR3
TRBV5-1	TRBJ1-2	.	.	TGCGCCAGCAGCTTGGAACGGGTTAACTATGGCTACACCTTC	CASSLERVNYGYTF
TRBV5-4	TRBJ1-3	.	.	TGTGCCAGCAGCTATGGCGCTGGAAACACCATATATTTT	CASSYGAGNTIYF
TRBV7-9	TRBJ1-1	.	.	TGTGCCAGCAGCTTAAAAGGGGGAGGCACTGAAGCTTTCTTT	CASSLKGGGTEAFF
TRBV6-5	TRBJ1-2	.	.	TGTGCCAGCAGGAAGGGGGGGCTTGGCTACACCTTC	CASRKGGLGYTF
TRBV6-5	TRBJ1-2	.	.	TGTGCCAGCAGTTCCGGAAGAGACTATGGCTACACCTTC	CASSSGRDYGYTF
TRBV5-4	TRBJ2-5	TRBD2	.	TGTGCCAGCAGCTTCGGGACTATGGGAGAGACCCAGTACTTC	CASSFGTMGETQYF
TRBV5-1	TRBJ2-7	.	once	TGCGCCAGCAGCTTTGAGGGGACGGGCTACGAGCAGTACTTC	CASSFEGTGYEQYF
TRBV7-8	TRBJ2-5	TRBD1	once	TGTGCCAGCAGCCTCCGGACAGGGGAGACCCAGTACTTC	CASSLRTGETQYF
TRBV4-3	TRBJ1-2	.	once	TGCGCCAGCAGCCAGGAGCACGGCTATGGCTACACCTTC	CASSQEHGYGYTF
TRBV5-1	TRBJ2-1	.	.	TGCGCCAGCAGCTCTCCCGGACTATACAATGAGCAGTTCTTC	CASSSPGLYNEQFF
TRBV4-1	TRBJ1-2	.	.	TGCGCCAGCAGCCAAGAAACACGGGGCTATGGCTACACCTTC	CASSQETRGYGYTF
TRBV5-1	TRBJ2-2	.	.	TGCGCCAGCAGTATAGACAGCACCGGGGAGCTGTTTTTT	CASSIDSTGELFF
TRBV6-1	TRBJ2-1	.	.	TGTGCCAGCAGTGAATACGGCGAACGGTTCTTC	CASSEYGERFF
TRBV7-9	TRBJ1-3	.	once	TGTGCCAGCAGCCCCAGCTCGAGGGGAAACACCATATATTTT	CASSPSSRGNTIYF
TRBV9	TRBJ1-1	.	.	TGTGCCAGCAGCCCCTGGGGTGGAGTTGAAGCTTTCTTT	CASSPWGGVEAFF